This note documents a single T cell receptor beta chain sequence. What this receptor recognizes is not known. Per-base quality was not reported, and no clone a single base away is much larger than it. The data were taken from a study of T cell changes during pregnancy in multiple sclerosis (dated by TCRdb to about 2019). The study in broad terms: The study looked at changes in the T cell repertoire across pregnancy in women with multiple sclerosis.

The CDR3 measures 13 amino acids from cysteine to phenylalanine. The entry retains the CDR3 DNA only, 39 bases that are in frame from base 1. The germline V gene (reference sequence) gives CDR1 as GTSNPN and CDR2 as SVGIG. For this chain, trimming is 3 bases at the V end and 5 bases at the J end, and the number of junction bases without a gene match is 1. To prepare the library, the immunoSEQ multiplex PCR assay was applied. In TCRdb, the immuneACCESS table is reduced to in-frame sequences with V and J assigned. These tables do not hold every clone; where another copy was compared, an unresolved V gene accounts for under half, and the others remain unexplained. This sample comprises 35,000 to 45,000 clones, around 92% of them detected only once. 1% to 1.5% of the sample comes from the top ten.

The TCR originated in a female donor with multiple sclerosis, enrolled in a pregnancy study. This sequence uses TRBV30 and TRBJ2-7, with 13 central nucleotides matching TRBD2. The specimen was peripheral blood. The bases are TGTGCCTGGAGACTAGCGGGAGGGAACGAGCAGTACTTC. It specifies CAWRLAGGNEQYF. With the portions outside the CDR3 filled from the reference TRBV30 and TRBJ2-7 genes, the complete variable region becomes SQTIHQWPATLVQPVGSPLSLECTVEGTSNPNLYWYRQAAGRGLQLLFYSVGIGQISSEVPQNLSASRPQDRQFILSSKKLLLSDSGFYLCAWRLAGGNEQYFGPGTRLTVT.